One and the same sample provided the 5 T cell receptor beta chains below, sequenced in a study of blood T cell repertoires in COVID-19. The assay was immunoSEQ multiplex PCR, and TCRdb's table has in-frame clones only and misses some. Of 200,000 to 250,000 clones listed, about four fifths are singletons. The source material was peripheral blood. Receptors originate from a woman aged 40-49 years with acute or convalescent COVID-19.

This rearrangement joins TRBV27 to TRBJ1-2; D gene uncertain. CDR3 length equals 15 residues. Germline V gives CDR1 MNHEY, CDR2 SMNVEV (reference sequence). V gave up 0 bases and J gave up 4 bases, with 12 bases separating them. As DNA, the CDR3 is TGTGCCAGCAGTTTATCGCCGGGGATGATCTATGGCTACACCTTC. It yields the protein CASSLSPGMIYGYTF.

V is TRBV30 and J is TRBJ2-7; 11 bases align to TRBD2. Trimming cost V 0 bases and J 3 bases; bases outside gene matches: 4. From germline, CDR1 is GTSNPN and CDR2 SVGIG (reference sequence). The length of the CDR3 is 15 residues. CDR3 loop: CAWSVGTSGGYEQYF. The CDR3 coding sequence is TGTGCCTGGAGTGTAGGAACTAGCGGGGGCTACGAGCAGTACTTC.

The chain recombines TRBV27 with TRBJ2-7; 9 bases align to TRBD1. V gave up 2 bases and J gave up 3 bases; unmatched junction bases: 5. This CDR3 has 15 residues. Germline CDR1 MNHEY, CDR2 SMNVEV (reference sequence). The CDR3: CASSLATGGFYEQYF. Written as DNA, the CDR3 is TGTGCCAGCAGTTTAGCGACAGGGGGTTTCTACGAGCAGTACTTC.

Only a few counts were recorded for this clone. DNA of the CDR3: TGTGCCAGCAGCCAAGGGTGGGGAGGTGTCGATGAAAAACTGTTTTTT. The encoded protein is CASSQGWGGVDEKLFF. V is TRBV14 and J is TRBJ1-4; D gene unclear. Germline V lookup: CDR1 SGHDN, CDR2 FVKESK. With 1 base removed from V and 6 bases from J, the gap between germline ends came to 15 bases. This CDR3 spans 16 amino acids.

The chain links TRBV15 to TRBJ2-2, with unresolved D. This CDR3 is built from 16 residues. Germline assignment: CDR1 LNHNV and CDR2 YYDKDF (reference sequence). Trimming removed 3 bases at V and 0 bases at J, with 11 bases between. The CDR3 bases are TGTGCCACCAGCAGTCTCCAGGTCGCGAACACCGGGGAGCTGTTTTTT. As protein: CATSSLQVANTGELFF.